Listed here are 14 T cell receptor beta chains from one sample, sequenced in a study of cytomegalovirus exposure and HLA in healthy donors. PCR was performed using 60 Vbeta and 13 Jbeta primers. Produced via immunoSEQ multiplex PCR; TCRdb's table is partial and in-frame only. The sample includes 60,000 to 90,000 clones, about 70% seen only once; the top ten take 6% to 9.5%. The sequenced sample was PBMCs. These receptors were taken from a middle-aged man in good health and CMV-seropositive.

The CDR3 DNA reads as TGTGCCAGCAGCGTCGGGGACAGGGGCCCCTCTGGGGCCAACGTCCTGACTTTC. Its protein is CASSVGDRGPSGANVLTF. V is TRBV9 and J is TRBJ2-6, with 10 bases lining up with TRBD1. With 2 bases clipped from V and 0 bases from J, the junction kept 5 bases outside the gene matches. The CDR3 sequence is 18 residues long. The V gene's germline CDR1 is SGDLS and CDR2 YYNGEE. The full variable domain, in which reference TRBV9 and TRBJ2-6 provide the parts outside the CDR3, is DSGVTQTPKHLITATGQRVTLRCSPRSGDLSVYWYQQSLDQGLQFLIQYYNGEERAKGNILERFSAQQFPDLHSELNLSSLELGDSALYFCASSVGDRGPSGANVLTFGAGSRLTVL.

The chain links TRBV9 to TRBJ2-1, with 9 bases identical to TRBD2. Trimming cost V 0 bases and J 8 bases; bases outside gene matches: 9. Germline loops: CDR1 SGDLS, CDR2 YYNGEE. The CDR3 loop spans 16 amino acids. CDR3 loop: CASSVGVAGDWYEQFF. As DNA, the CDR3 is TGTGCCAGCAGCGTAGGGGTAGCGGGAGACTGGTATGAGCAGTTCTTC.

CDR3 in amino acids: CASSFGTGRQPQHF. CDR3 DNA: TGTGCCAGCAGCTTCGGGACAGGGCGCCAGCCCCAGCATTTT. This chain joins TRBV5-6 and TRBJ1-5; 9 nucleotides align to TRBD1. Germline lookup yields CDR1 SGHDT and CDR2 YYEEEE. The J segment lost 7 bases and the V segment lost 2 bases, leaving 4 bases of the junction unmatched. The CDR3 sequence is 14 residues long.

The V gene is TRBV30, the J gene TRBJ2-5; D is undetermined. The ends were cut back, 3 bases at V and 3 bases at J, with 11 bases in the middle. Germline V gives CDR1 GTSNPN, CDR2 SVGIG (reference sequence). The CDR3 covers 13 residues. The CDR3 loop is CAWRGRLKETQYF. The CDR3 region has the DNA TGTGCCTGGAGGGGCCGGTTAAAAGAGACCCAGTACTTC.

The sample holds a few counts of this clone. The gene calls are TRBV5-8 and TRBJ2-2; 7 bases are a match to TRBD1. This CDR3 is 19 amino acids long. J was trimmed by 4 bases and V by 3 bases; bases with no gene match: 18. Germline lookup yields CDR1 SGHTS and CDR2 YDEGEE. CDR3 sequence: CASSSRQGYEQGRTGELFF. Written as DNA, the CDR3 is TGTGCCAGCAGCTCACGACAGGGTTACGAACAAGGGCGCACCGGGGAGCTGTTTTTT.

V gene TRBV15 combines with J gene TRBJ2-1; 8 bases fit TRBD2. CDR1 is LNHNV and CDR2 is YYDKDF in the germline V gene (reference sequence). The CDR3 totals 18 residues. The trim removed 0 bases at V and 0 bases at J, leaving 7 bases unmatched. In DNA form, the CDR3 reads TGTGCCACCAGCAGAGATCTGGCGGGAGGACTCTCCTACAATGAGCAGTTCTTC. This sequence encodes CATSRDLAGGLSYNEQFF.

This chain links TRBV5-1 with TRBJ1-1, with D maybe TRBD1 (5 bases). V gave up 4 bases and J gave up 4 bases, with 17 bases separating them. This CDR3 contains 15 residues. The germline CDR1 and CDR2 sequences are SGHRS and YFSETQ. In DNA, the CDR3 is TGCGCCAGCAGCCGGGTCGGACAATTAGGCACTGAAGCTTTCTTT. Protein: CASSRVGQLGTEAFF. Full variable domain (outside the CDR3, taken from reference TRBV5-1 and TRBJ1-1): KAGVTQTPRYLIKTRGQQVTLSCSPISGHRSVSWYQQTPGQGLQFLFEYFSETQRNKGNFPGRFSGRQFSNSRSEMNVSTLELGDSALYLCASSRVGQLGTEAFFGQGTRLTVV.

This chain connects TRBV28 to TRBJ1-1; D is undetermined. The CDR3 is made up of 12 amino acids. CDR1 is MDHEN, CDR2 SYDVKM, per germline. V lost 6 bases, J lost 1 base, and 6 bases lay in between. CDR3 nucleotides: TGTGCCAGCAGCATACAGAACACTGAAGCTTTCTTT. The encoded protein is CASSIQNTEAFF.

This clone has just one count. The chain employs TRBV5-4 and TRBJ2-2; D might be TRBD2 (6 bases). The CDR3 loop spans 15 amino acids. CDR1 is SGHNT, CDR2 YYREEE, per germline (reference sequence). V was cut by 0 bases and J by 7 bases, with 13 bases left in between. CDR3 bases: TGTGCCAGCAGCTTGGAAGGAACGGGAGACGGGGAGCTGTTTTTT. It is translated as CASSLEGTGDGELFF.

This clone was seen a few times. V is TRBV5-1 and J is TRBJ1-1, with a weak D call TRBD1 (6 bases). V shed 3 bases and J shed 1 base, with 10 bases lying between them. This CDR3 is built from 14 residues. Germline V gives CDR1 SGHRS, CDR2 YFSETQ. Here the CDR3 DNA reads TGCGCCAGCAGCTCGGGGACATCGAACACTGAAGCTTTCTTT. It is translated as CASSSGTSNTEAFF.

The chain joins TRBV6-5 to TRBJ1-1; TRBD1 is a possible D gene (5 bases). The ends were cut back, 4 bases at V and 1 base at J, with 16 bases in the middle. The CDR3 loop spans 16 amino acids. CDR1 MNHEY and CDR2 SVGAGI come from the germline V gene. CDR3 bases: TGTGCCAGCAGTTTTCGTGGGGGGGTGGGGAACACTGAAGCTTTCTTT. Amino acid sequence: CASSFRGGVGNTEAFF.

This chain joins TRBV5-6 and TRBJ2-6, with no clear D. Looked up from germline, CDR1 is SGHDT and CDR2 is YYEEEE. This CDR3 is built from 15 residues. The ends were cut back, 4 bases at V and 0 bases at J, with 8 bases in the middle. In DNA form, the CDR3 reads TGTGCCAGCAGCAGTAGTTACTCTGGGGCCAACGTCCTGACTTTC. Amino acids: CASSSSYSGANVLTF.

This clone appeared a few times. CDR3 DNA sequence: TGTGCCAGCAGCTTAGACAGGGGGCTTGAGGCTTTCTTT. Residues: CASSLDRGLEAFF. The J gene is TRBJ1-1, the V gene TRBV5-6; TRBD1 matches 10 bases. Unmatched junction bases numbered 6, after V lost 2 bases and J lost 11 bases. The CDR3 is made up of 13 amino acids. CDR1 is SGHDT, CDR2 YYEEEE, per germline.

This chain links TRBV5-6 with TRBJ2-1, with D maybe TRBD1 (5 bases). This CDR3 is built from 13 residues. The V end lost 4 bases, the J end lost 3 bases, and 8 bases lay between the germline ends. Looked up from germline, CDR1 is SGHDT and CDR2 is YYEEEE. CDR3 region: CASSPGYYNEQFF. CDR3 bases: TGTGCCAGCAGCCCAGGGTACTACAATGAGCAGTTCTTC.